What follows are 20 T cell receptor beta chains derived from one specimen sequenced in a study of T cell clusters in autoimmune cytopenias. Roughly 38,000 genome equivalents of blood DNA were amplified for TRB. TRB was amplified by touch-down multiplex PCR, primer pools A and B combined. After re-calling the multiplex PCR reads, TCRdb lists one entry per CDR3 protein, DNA absent. This sample's table reports 6,000 to 8,500 distinct CDR3 sequences. The same sample was also studied in work on T cell repertoires in aging, cancer and after chemotherapy.

Sequencing was carried out using peripheral blood. These receptors originate from a human donor in good health.

This clonotype counts as medium-sized (0.01 to 0.1%) by frequency. This chain uses TRBV6-1 with TRBJ2-3; TCRdb proposes TRBD1, but this gene call is untestable without DNA. The germline V gene encodes CDR1 MNHNS and CDR2 SASEGT. The CDR3 is 14 residues long. This CDR3 reads CASTRTGDWDTQYF.

The chain is built from TRBV19 and TRBJ1-6; the TCRdb call, TRBD1, lacks DNA for checking. CDR1 is LNHDA and CDR2 is SQIVND in the germline V gene (reference sequence). CDR3 length: 14 amino acids. CDR3 sequence: CASTRTDYNSPLHF.

This clonotype is identified as medium-sized (0.01 to 0.1%) from frequency. The chain recombines TRBV29-1 with TRBJ2-2; the TRBD1 assignment by TCRdb is unverifiable without DNA. The CDR3 spans 16 residues. The germline CDR1 and CDR2 sequences are SQVTM and ANQGSEA. CDR3 residues: CSVVGDRGLSTGELFF.

The chain joins TRBV11-2 to TRBJ2-1; TCRdb's D gene call, TRBD2, goes unchecked for lack of DNA. The CDR3 has 16 amino acids. CDR1 and CDR2 (germline): SGHAT, FQNNGV. CDR3 sequence reads: CASSSLPGISYNEQFF.

This clonotype is deemed medium-sized by its frequency. The V gene is TRBV27, the J gene TRBJ2-1; the TCRdb D gene call, TRBD1, has no DNA to confirm it. The germline V gene has CDR1 MNHEY and CDR2 SMNVEV (reference sequence). The CDR3 sequence is 11 residues long. The CDR3 protein is CASSTGQEEFF.

Its frequency marks this clonotype as medium-sized. The V and J genes are TRBV6-4 and TRBJ2-1; the TCRdb call, TRBD2, lacks DNA for checking. The CDR3 extends over 14 amino acids. The germline CDR1 and CDR2 sequences are MRHNA and SNTAGT. The CDR3 reads CASSDSGSHNEQFF.

This clonotype shows up as medium-sized by frequency. The chain employs TRBV6-1 and TRBJ2-1; TCRdb's D call of TRBD2 is untestable without DNA. This CDR3 is 14 amino acids long. Germline V gene data show CDR1 as MNHNS and CDR2 as SASEGT. CDR3 sequence reads: CASRTSGPFNEQFF.

The chain combines TRBV6-5 with TRBJ2-2; there is no DNA to check the TCRdb D call of TRBD2. This CDR3 is built from 17 residues. CDR1 is MNHEY, CDR2 SVGAGI, per germline. This CDR3 is CASTAGWREGGTGELFF.

The chain recombines TRBV28 with TRBJ2-7; TCRdb calls TRBD1, which cannot be checked without DNA. This CDR3 has 14 amino acids. Germline V lookup: CDR1 MDHEN, CDR2 SYDVKM. The CDR3 reads CASSFETGGYEQYF.

This clonotype counts as medium-sized by frequency. This chain joins TRBV6-6 and TRBJ1-4. The length of the CDR3 is 15 residues. Germline V gene lookup returns CDR1 MNHNY and CDR2 SVGAGI (reference sequence). CDR3: CASQDRISTNEKLFF.

In terms of frequency, this clonotype is medium-sized. This chain uses TRBV12-3 or TRBV12-4 with TRBJ2-3; TCRdb indicates TRBD1, and absent DNA this call remains unverified. The CDR3 spans 13 residues. CDR3: CASSPRGLNTQYF.

The rearrangement uses TRBV15 and TRBJ2-1; the TRBD2 assignment by TCRdb is unverifiable without DNA. CDR1 LNHNV and CDR2 YYDKDF come from the germline V gene (reference sequence). This CDR3 has 14 amino acids. The CDR3 spells CATGLGQRLPEQFF.

The chain links TRBV5-4 to TRBJ1-6. CDR1 SGHNT and CDR2 YYREEE come from the germline V gene (reference sequence). The length of the CDR3 is 14 residues. The CDR3 region is CASSLGRVNSPLHF. Supplemented by reference TRBV5-4 and TRBJ1-6, the full variable domain reads ETGVTQSPTHLIKTRGQQVTLRCSSQSGHNTVSWYQQALGQGPQFIFQYYREEENGRGNFPPRFSGLQFPNYSSELNVNALELDDSALYLCASSLGRVNSPLHFGNGTRLTVT.

This clonotype ranks as medium-sized in terms of frequency. This chain uses TRBV29-1 with TRBJ2-1; the D gene TCRdb calls, TRBD2, cannot be checked with no DNA. CDR3 length: 15 residues. The germline V gene encodes CDR1 SQVTM and CDR2 ANQGSEA. CDR3 sequence: CSVPRGRATNNEQFF.

CDR3 loop: CASSPRQGTNEKLFF. V is TRBV6-5 and J is TRBJ1-4; lacking DNA, the TRBD1 call made by TCRdb goes unchecked. Germline V gene sequence: CDR1 MNHEY, CDR2 SVGAGI. This CDR3 region has 15 residues.

The chain carries TRBV24-1 and TRBJ2-7; TCRdb reports TRBD1, a call that lacks DNA to check it against. Germline assignment: CDR1 KGHDR and CDR2 SFDVKD. This CDR3 is 15 amino acids long. This CDR3 reads CATSDPGHSPYEQYF.

J is TRBJ1-3 and V is TRBV30; TCRdb's D call, TRBD1, is unchecked because there is no DNA. Germline V gene sequence: CDR1 GTSNPN, CDR2 SVGIG (reference sequence). The CDR3 spans 15 residues. The chain's CDR3 is CAWSLMDRIGNTIYF.

This clonotype counts as medium-sized by frequency. The V and J genes are TRBV19 and TRBJ2-1; the TCRdb call, TRBD2, lacks DNA for checking. The germline CDR1 and CDR2 sequences are LNHDA and SQIVND (reference sequence). This CDR3 spans 17 amino acids. The CDR3 reads CASSNHPQRVSYNEQFF.

This clonotype ranks as medium-sized in terms of frequency. The J gene is TRBJ1-1, the V gene TRBV6-2 or TRBV6-3; no DNA is available, so the TRBD1 call from TCRdb remains unchecked. The CDR3 runs 15 residues. CDR1 is MNHEY and CDR2 is SVGEGT in the germline V gene. CDR3 loop: CASSYWGPENTEAFF.

Considering frequency, this clonotype is medium-sized. This chain connects TRBV6-5 to TRBJ2-7; TCRdb picks TRBD1, but there is no DNA to check that call. The CDR3 has 15 residues. Germline CDR1 is MNHEY and CDR2 is SVGAGI. CDR3 residues: CASSYSPQGGYEQYF.